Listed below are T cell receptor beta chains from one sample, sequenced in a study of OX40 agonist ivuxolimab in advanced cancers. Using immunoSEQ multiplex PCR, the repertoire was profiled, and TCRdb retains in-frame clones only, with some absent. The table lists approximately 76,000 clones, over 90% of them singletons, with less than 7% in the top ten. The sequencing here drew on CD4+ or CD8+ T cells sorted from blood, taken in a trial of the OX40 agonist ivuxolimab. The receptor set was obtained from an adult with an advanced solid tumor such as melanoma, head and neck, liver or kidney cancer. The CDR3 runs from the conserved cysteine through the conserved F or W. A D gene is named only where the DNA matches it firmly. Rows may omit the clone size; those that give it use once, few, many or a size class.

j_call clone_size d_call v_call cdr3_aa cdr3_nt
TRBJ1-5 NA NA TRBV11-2 CASSLGDGGNQPQHF TGTGCCAGCAGCTTAGGGGATGGGGGCAATCAGCCCCAGCATTTT
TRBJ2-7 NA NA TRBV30 CAWNDQPYEQYF TGTGCCTGGAACGACCAGCCCTACGAGCAGTACTTC
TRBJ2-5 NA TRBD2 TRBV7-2 CASSLGGGLQETQYF TGTGCCAGCAGCTTAGGGGGAGGGCTCCAAGAGACCCAGTACTTC
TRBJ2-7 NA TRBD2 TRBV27 CASSWGGISYEQYF TGTGCCAGCAGCTGGGGGGGAATCTCCTACGAGCAGTACTTC
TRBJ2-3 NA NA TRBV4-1 CASSQVSGIDRTDTQYF TGCGCCAGCAGCCAAGTTTCAGGCATTGACCGCACAGATACGCAGTATTTT
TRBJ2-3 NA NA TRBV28 CASSLRGATDTQYF TGTGCCAGCAGTTTGCGGGGAGCAACAGATACGCAGTATTTT
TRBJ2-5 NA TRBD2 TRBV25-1 CASSESQLAGERETQYF TGTGCCAGCAGTGAATCCCAACTAGCGGGAGAGAGGGAGACCCAGTACTTC
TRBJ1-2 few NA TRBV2 CAPAGRVVSYGYTF TGTGCTCCGGCGGGACGAGTGGTATCCTATGGCTACACCTTC
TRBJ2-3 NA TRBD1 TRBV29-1 CSVEGQGTTDTQYF TGCAGCGTTGAAGGACAGGGTACCACAGATACGCAGTATTTT
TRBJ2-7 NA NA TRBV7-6 CASSLNDYEQYF TGTGCCAGCAGCTTAAACGACTACGAGCAGTACTTC
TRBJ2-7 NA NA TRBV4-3 CASSQEDTKEQYF TGCGCCAGCAGCCAAGAAGATACGAAAGAGCAGTACTTC
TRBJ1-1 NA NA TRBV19 CASSIQGITEAFF TGTGCCAGTAGTATTCAGGGTATCACTGAAGCTTTCTTT
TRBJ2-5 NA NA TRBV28 CASSFTQFQQETQYF TGTGCCAGCAGTTTTACGCAATTCCAACAAGAGACCCAGTACTTC
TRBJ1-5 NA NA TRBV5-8 CASSLQGRGQPQHF TGTGCCAGCAGCTTACAGGGTAGGGGTCAGCCCCAGCATTTT
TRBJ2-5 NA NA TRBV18 CASSPQDSYQETQYF TGTGCCAGCTCACCACAGGACAGCTACCAAGAGACCCAGTACTTC